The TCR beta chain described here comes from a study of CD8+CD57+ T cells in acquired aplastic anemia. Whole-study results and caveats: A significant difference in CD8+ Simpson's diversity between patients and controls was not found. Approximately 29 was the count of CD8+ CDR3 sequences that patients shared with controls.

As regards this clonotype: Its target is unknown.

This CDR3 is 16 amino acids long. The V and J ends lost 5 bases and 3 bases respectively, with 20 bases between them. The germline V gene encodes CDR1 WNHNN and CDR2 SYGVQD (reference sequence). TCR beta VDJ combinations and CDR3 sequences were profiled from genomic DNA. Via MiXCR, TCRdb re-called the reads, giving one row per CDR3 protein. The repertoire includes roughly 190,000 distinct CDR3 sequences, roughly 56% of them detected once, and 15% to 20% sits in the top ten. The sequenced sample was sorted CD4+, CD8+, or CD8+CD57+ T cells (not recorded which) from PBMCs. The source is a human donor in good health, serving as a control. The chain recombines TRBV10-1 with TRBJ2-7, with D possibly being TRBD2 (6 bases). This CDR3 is CASSYFGGDGSYEQYV. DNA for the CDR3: TGCGCCAGCAGTTACTTTGGAGGGGACGGCAGCTACGAGCAGTACGTC.